A selection of T cell receptor beta chains follows, all from one sample in a study of blood T cell repertoires in COVID-19. The data were produced by immunoSEQ multiplex PCR, yet TCRdb's version contains in-frame clones alone and is incomplete. Here the sample spans about 190,000 clones, over 80% being singletons. What was sequenced was peripheral blood. The source of these receptors is a woman aged 60 to 75 with COVID-19, enrolled during active disease. The CDR3 runs from the conserved cysteine through the conserved F or W. The D gene is left open where the match is weak. Rows may omit the clone size; those that give it use once, few, many or a size class.

. TRBJ1-5 TRBV27 TRBD1 CASSADRGPNQPQHF TGTGCCAGCAGTGCCGACAGGGGGCCCAATCAGCCCCAGCATTTT
. TRBJ2-3 TRBV19 TRBD1 CASSPGQSVTQYF TGTGCCAGTAGTCCGGGACAGAGTGTTACGCAGTATTTT
. TRBJ1-5 TRBV10-2 . CASSESGGDNQPQHF TGCGCCAGCAGTGAGTCAGGGGGTGACAATCAGCCCCAGCATTTT
many TRBJ2-6 TRBV28 TRBD2 CASSRGLAGGPTGANVLTF TGTGCCAGCAGTCGCGGACTAGCGGGAGGTCCAACTGGGGCCAACGTCCTGACTTTC
. TRBJ2-1 TRBV7-7 TRBD2 CASSPFSGSSHNEQFF TGTGCTAGCAGCCCCTTTAGCGGGAGTTCCCACAATGAGCAGTTCTTC
. TRBJ2-2 TRBV19 . CASSFTGDTGELFF TGTGCCAGTAGTTTTACAGGTGACACCGGGGAGCTGTTTTTT
. TRBJ1-2 TRBV19 . CASSADRTVFYGYTF TGTGCCAGTAGTGCCGACAGGACGGTCTTCTATGGCTACACCTTC
. TRBJ2-6 TRBV30 . CAWTRGASGANVLTF TGTGCCTGGACCAGGGGGGCGTCTGGGGCCAACGTCCTGACTTTC
. TRBJ2-1 TRBV6-6 . CASSYIGGYSYNEQFF TGTGCCAGCAGTTATATCGGGGGATACTCCTACAATGAGCAGTTCTTC
. TRBJ2-3 TRBV5-1 TRBD2 CASSPGLAGSSGTDTQYF TGCGCCAGCAGCCCGGGACTAGCGGGGAGTTCTGGCACAGATACGCAGTATTTT
. TRBJ1-1 TRBV5-4 . CASSPHSGGDTEAFF TGTGCCAGCAGCCCCCATTCGGGGGGTGACACTGAAGCTTTCTTT
. TRBJ1-1 TRBV5-6 . CASSLGVRAEAFF TGTGCCAGCAGCTTAGGGGTTCGTGCTGAAGCTTTCTTT
. TRBJ2-1 TRBV5-4 . CASSLRDRNNEQFF TGTGCCAGCAGCTTGAGAGACAGAAACAATGAGCAGTTCTTC
. TRBJ2-7 TRBV9 . CASSVSPGDYEQYF TGTGCCAGCAGCGTATCGCCGGGGGACTACGAGCAGTACTTC
. TRBJ2-5 TRBV19 . CASGTREETQYF TGTGCCAGCGGCACTAGAGAAGAGACCCAGTACTTC
few TRBJ1-4 TRBV10-2 TRBD1 CASSARGQGANEKLFF TGCGCCAGCAGTGCCCGAGGACAGGGGGCTAATGAAAAACTGTTTTTT
. TRBJ2-5 TRBV27 TRBD2 CASSLFAGGRETQYF TGTGCCAGCAGTTTATTCGCGGGGGGGCGGGAGACCCAGTACTTC
. TRBJ1-2 TRBV28 TRBD1 CASRETGGSYGYTF TGTGCCAGCAGGGAAACAGGGGGCAGCTATGGCTACACCTTC
. TRBJ2-7 TRBV7-2 . CASSLATSPTYEQYF TGTGCCAGCAGCTTAGCTACTAGCCCGACCTACGAGCAGTACTTC
. TRBJ2-2 TRBV5-1 TRBD2 CASSPAGGGATGELFF TGCGCCAGCAGCCCCGCGGGCGGGGGGGCCACCGGGGAGCTGTTTTTT
. TRBJ2-7 TRBV27 . CASRRAGGDEQYF TGTGCCAGCAGGCGTGCGGGTGGGGACGAGCAGTACTTC
. TRBJ2-1 TRBV29-1 . CSVEPDNYNEQFF TGCAGCGTTGAGCCAGACAACTACAATGAGCAGTTCTTC
. TRBJ2-1 TRBV7-2 . CASSLGLGGVSYNEQFF TGTGCCAGCAGCTTAGGGTTGGGGGGAGTTTCCTACAATGAGCAGTTCTTC